This T cell receptor beta chain comes out of a study of regulatory T cells in long-lasting Graves disease. Study-wide context: With positive TSH receptor antibodies and over 5 years of antithyroid drugs, Graves' disease was considered persistent.

Researchers made TCR beta libraries by using iRepertoire HTBI primers and running Arm-PCR on CDR3 regions. TCRdb ran MiXCR on the multiplex PCR reads and lists one entry per CDR3 protein. The table records 500,000 to 700,000 distinct CDR3 sequences, 30% of them present only once. This clonotype was seen repeatedly, ten times or more. This sample's time point: persistent/refractory GD, antithyroid drugs over 5 years with positive TRAb. The TCR library was made from RNA extracted from PBMCs. This clonotype originated in a female donor with Graves disease. Sample: peripheral blood mononuclear cells (PBMCs), taken when the disease was refractory, from a patient treated with antithyroid drugs.

CDR3 sequence reads: CASTQPRDRVEETQYF. The CDR3 DNA reads as TGTGCCAGCACCCAACCCCGGGACAGGGTGGAAGAGACCCAGTACTTC. The rearrangement uses TRBV11-2 and TRBJ2-5; 9 bases are shared with TRBD1. CDR1 SGHAT and CDR2 FQNNGV come from the germline V gene. This CDR3 comprises 16 residues. V shed 7 bases, J shed 3 bases, and the junction held 12 bases outside the gene matches. Looking up the rest from reference TRBV11-2 and TRBJ2-5 gives the full variable domain: EAGVAQSPRYKIIEKRQSVAFWCNPISGHATLYWYQQILGQGPKLLIQFQNNGVVDDSQLPKDRFSAERLKGVDSTLKIQPAKLEDSAVYLCASTQPRDRVEETQYFGPGTRLLVL.